This T cell receptor (beta chain) was observed in a study of T-cell reconstitution after alpha-beta-depleted transplantation in children. Trimming left V 6 bases short and J 2 bases short, with 17 bases between. This CDR3 contains 16 residues. CDR1 and CDR2 from the germline V gene are MNHEY and SVGAGI. A word on this clonotype: Its target is not known.

The library targeted TCRbeta and was prepared with unique molecular identifiers. Using its own MiXCR run on the PCR reads, TCRdb lists one record per CDR3 protein. The sample consists of approximately 800,000 distinct CDR3 sequences, around 17% of them appearing once. Study-wide findings and caveats: At one year after transplant, newly produced T cells mostly accounted for T-cell counts and diversity.

The sample here was PBMCs, mostly from graft donor cells, taken 360 days after TCRalphabeta/CD19-depleted stem cell transplant. The sequence came from a male patient between 5 and 17 years old who had a stem cell transplant for acute lymphoblastic leukemia, so the T cells may come from the graft donor. The chain uses TRBV6-5 and TRBJ2-1; D is unresolved. The CDR3 is CASRTQRSVAYNEQFF. The CDR3 DNA is TGTGCCAGCAGGACCCAGAGGTCGGTAGCCTACAATGAGCAGTTCTTC.